These T cell receptor beta chains were read from a single sample in a study of CD8 T cells in ankylosing spondylitis. TCRdb passed the 5' RACE reads through MiXCR, listing each CDR3 protein once. The sample holds around 39,000 distinct CDR3 sequences, approximately 17% seen once. Material: blood. These receptors originate from a male donor with ankylosing spondylitis or in good health (not recorded which). Each CDR3 is given with its conserved first and last residue. Fields, in order: clone size, J gene, V gene, D gene, CDR3 DNA, CDR3 protein. The D gene is left open where the match is weak. Rows may omit the clone size; those that give it use once, few, many or a size class.

clone size: -; J gene: TRBJ2-6; V gene: TRBV5-1; D gene: TRBD1; CDR3 DNA: TGCGCCAGCAGAACAGGGGGCGCCGGGGCCAACGTCCTGACTTTC; CDR3 protein: CASRTGGAGANVLTF
clone size: -; J gene: TRBJ2-7; V gene: TRBV6-2/TRBV6-3; D gene: -; CDR3 DNA: TGTGCCAGCAGTTCGGCCAGGGGCTACTACGAGCAGTACTTC; CDR3 protein: CASSSARGYYEQYF
clone size: few; J gene: TRBJ2-3; V gene: TRBV5-6; D gene: TRBD1; CDR3 DNA: TGTGCCAGCAGCACAACCGGGACAGGGGACACAGATACGCAGTATTTT; CDR3 protein: CASSTTGTGDTDTQYF
clone size: -; J gene: TRBJ2-3; V gene: TRBV6-6; D gene: TRBD2; CDR3 DNA: TGTGCCAGCAGCCTTGATAGCGGGAGGGCCAGGGGGGCAGATACGCAGTATTTT; CDR3 protein: CASSLDSGRARGADTQYF
clone size: few; J gene: TRBJ1-1; V gene: TRBV7-2; D gene: -; CDR3 DNA: TGTGCCAGCAGCTCCAGGTGGAACACTGAAGCTTTCTTT; CDR3 protein: CASSSRWNTEAFF
clone size: many; J gene: TRBJ2-7; V gene: TRBV11-2; D gene: -; CDR3 DNA: TGTGCCAGCAGCTTAGGCAGGGACCAGTACTTC; CDR3 protein: CASSLGRDQYF
clone size: few; J gene: TRBJ2-5; V gene: TRBV7-2; D gene: -; CDR3 DNA: TGTGCCAGCAGCCGAGGGCTGAAAGAGACCCAGTACTTC; CDR3 protein: CASSRGLKETQYF
clone size: -; J gene: TRBJ1-1; V gene: TRBV28; D gene: -; CDR3 DNA: TGTGCCATCTTCAAACCGGACGGAATTGAAGCTTTCTTT; CDR3 protein: CAIFKPDGIEAFF
clone size: few; J gene: TRBJ2-3; V gene: TRBV7-2; D gene: -; CDR3 DNA: TGTGCCAGCAGCTTAGCGACCAGTTTGGATACGCAGTATTTT; CDR3 protein: CASSLATSLDTQYF
clone size: -; J gene: TRBJ1-4; V gene: TRBV29-1; D gene: -; CDR3 DNA: TGCAGCGTTGGGAATGAAAAACTGTTTTTT; CDR3 protein: CSVGNEKLFF
clone size: few; J gene: TRBJ2-3; V gene: TRBV27; D gene: TRBD1; CDR3 DNA: TGTGCCAGCAGTTTTACCGGGACAGGGGGCGCAGATACGCAGTATTTT; CDR3 protein: CASSFTGTGGADTQYF
clone size: few; J gene: TRBJ2-5; V gene: TRBV14; D gene: TRBD1; CDR3 DNA: TGTGCCAGCAGCCAAAACAGGGGGAAAGAGACCCAGTACTTC; CDR3 protein: CASSQNRGKETQYF
clone size: -; J gene: TRBJ2-3; V gene: TRBV9; D gene: TRBD1; CDR3 DNA: TGTGCCAGCAGCCGACAGGGGGCTGTTTCAGATACGCAGTATTTT; CDR3 protein: CASSRQGAVSDTQYF
clone size: few; J gene: TRBJ1-4; V gene: TRBV28; D gene: TRBD1; CDR3 DNA: TGTGCCAGCAGTTCCCAGGGGGCTCGGGAAAAACTGTTTTTT; CDR3 protein: CASSSQGAREKLFF
clone size: -; J gene: TRBJ2-1; V gene: TRBV11-2; D gene: TRBD1; CDR3 DNA: TGTGCCAGCAGCGGGGACAGAATCTACAATGAGCAGTTCTTC; CDR3 protein: CASSGDRIYNEQFF
clone size: -; J gene: TRBJ1-1; V gene: TRBV6-1; D gene: -; CDR3 DNA: TGTGCCAGCAGCCCGGGACGGTCGACTGAAGCTTTCTTT; CDR3 protein: CASSPGRSTEAFF
clone size: -; J gene: TRBJ2-1; V gene: TRBV20-1; D gene: -; CDR3 DNA: TGCAGTGCTAGAGATCTCAGGGGGGATAGCGGGCACAGCTCCTACAATGAGCAGTTCTTC; CDR3 protein: CSARDLRGDSGHSSYNEQFF
clone size: many; J gene: TRBJ2-3; V gene: TRBV5-1; D gene: -; CDR3 DNA: TGCGCCAGCAGCTTGGGCAGGACCACAGATACGCAGTATTTT; CDR3 protein: CASSLGRTTDTQYF
clone size: -; J gene: TRBJ2-1; V gene: TRBV7-9; D gene: TRBD2; CDR3 DNA: TGTGCCAGCAGCTTACGGCTAAACGGGGGGAATGAGCAGTTCTTC; CDR3 protein: CASSLRLNGGNEQFF
clone size: few; J gene: TRBJ1-1; V gene: TRBV4-3; D gene: -; CDR3 DNA: TGCGCCAGCAGCGGTAACAGGGTGCGGGGCACTGAAGCTTTCTTT; CDR3 protein: CASSGNRVRGTEAFF
clone size: many; J gene: TRBJ2-2; V gene: TRBV5-1; D gene: TRBD1; CDR3 DNA: TGCGCCAGCAGCTCCGGGACAGGGGCGAACACCGGGGAGCTGTTTTTT; CDR3 protein: CASSSGTGANTGELFF
clone size: -; J gene: TRBJ2-5; V gene: TRBV5-5; D gene: -; CDR3 DNA: TGTGCCAGCAGCTCAACCCAAGAGACCCAGTACTTC; CDR3 protein: CASSSTQETQYF
clone size: few; J gene: TRBJ1-4; V gene: TRBV12-3/TRBV12-4; D gene: -; CDR3 DNA: TGTGCCAGCCGTTCTGCTGGGAAGCATGAAAAACTGTTTTTT; CDR3 protein: CASRSAGKHEKLFF
clone size: few; J gene: TRBJ1-4; V gene: TRBV15; D gene: -; CDR3 DNA: TGTGCCACCAGCAGAGATGGGGGACCGAGTGAAAAACTGTTTTTT; CDR3 protein: CATSRDGGPSEKLFF
clone size: few; J gene: TRBJ2-1; V gene: TRBV29-1; D gene: -; CDR3 DNA: TGCAGCGTTGGGGACTCTTGGGTCGGCGATGAGCAGTTCTTC; CDR3 protein: CSVGDSWVGDEQFF
clone size: -; J gene: TRBJ2-3; V gene: TRBV12-3/TRBV12-4; D gene: -; CDR3 DNA: TGTGCCAGCAGCTTGGAATCGGGGGCCTATTTT; CDR3 protein: CASSLESGAYF
clone size: few; J gene: TRBJ2-2; V gene: TRBV7-9; D gene: -; CDR3 DNA: TGTGCCAGCAGCTTAGTACTAGAGGACACCGGGGAGCTGTTTTTT; CDR3 protein: CASSLVLEDTGELFF
clone size: -; J gene: TRBJ2-7; V gene: TRBV4-1; D gene: -; CDR3 DNA: TGCGCCAGCAGCCCCGGACTGCTCGGAAAGAACGAGCAGTACTTC; CDR3 protein: CASSPGLLGKNEQYF
clone size: -; J gene: TRBJ2-1; V gene: TRBV6-2/TRBV6-3; D gene: -; CDR3 DNA: TGTGCCAGCAGTTACGGTGTCCGGAAAATAAGCTCCTACAATGAGCAGTTCTTC; CDR3 protein: CASSYGVRKISSYNEQFF
clone size: few; J gene: TRBJ2-3; V gene: TRBV7-8; D gene: -; CDR3 DNA: TGTGCCAGCGCCGTATATAGCACAGATACGCAGTATTTT; CDR3 protein: CASAVYSTDTQYF
clone size: few; J gene: TRBJ1-1; V gene: TRBV12-3/TRBV12-4; D gene: TRBD1; CDR3 DNA: TGTGCCAGCAGTGTGACCGGGACAGGGGGTTTTAAAGCTTTCTTT; CDR3 protein: CASSVTGTGGFKAFF
clone size: few; J gene: TRBJ2-7; V gene: TRBV29-1; D gene: -; CDR3 DNA: TGCACCAAGTTGTTAAAGGGGGGGTACCCCACCTACGAGCAGTACTTC; CDR3 protein: CTKLLKGGYPTYEQYF
clone size: -; J gene: TRBJ2-2; V gene: TRBV27; D gene: -; CDR3 DNA: TGTGCCAGCAGTTTAACGTATACCACCGGGGAGCTGTTTTTT; CDR3 protein: CASSLTYTTGELFF
clone size: -; J gene: TRBJ2-5; V gene: TRBV20-1; D gene: -; CDR3 DNA: TGCAGTGCTAATATCGGGACAAAGGCCCAGTACTTC; CDR3 protein: CSANIGTKAQYF
clone size: -; J gene: TRBJ2-7; V gene: TRBV12-3/TRBV12-4; D gene: -; CDR3 DNA: TGTGCCAGCAGTTTAAAGCAGGGACCCTACGAGCAGTACTTC; CDR3 protein: CASSLKQGPYEQYF
clone size: few; J gene: TRBJ2-1; V gene: TRBV3-1; D gene: -; CDR3 DNA: TGTGCCAGCAGCCAAGATATCCGGGAGCAGTTCTTC; CDR3 protein: CASSQDIREQFF
clone size: -; J gene: TRBJ2-2; V gene: TRBV7-8; D gene: -; CDR3 DNA: TGTGCCAGCAGCCCTCGGACGGCGAACACCGGGGAGCTGTTTTTT; CDR3 protein: CASSPRTANTGELFF
clone size: -; J gene: TRBJ2-1; V gene: TRBV29-1; D gene: TRBD1; CDR3 DNA: TGCAGCGTTGCGACTACCGGGACAGGGGGAATCAATGAGCAGTTCTTC; CDR3 protein: CSVATTGTGGINEQFF
clone size: few; J gene: TRBJ1-2; V gene: TRBV29-1; D gene: -; CDR3 DNA: TGCAGCGTTGATCCAGGGGCTAACTATGGCTACACCTTC; CDR3 protein: CSVDPGANYGYTF
clone size: few; J gene: TRBJ2-2; V gene: TRBV15; D gene: TRBD1; CDR3 DNA: TGTGCCACCAACCGGGACAGGGCGGCCGGGGAGCTGTTTTTT; CDR3 protein: CATNRDRAAGELFF
clone size: -; J gene: TRBJ2-3; V gene: TRBV4-3; D gene: -; CDR3 DNA: TGCGCCAGCAGCCAAGGGCCGGGAGTAGATACGCAGTATTTT; CDR3 protein: CASSQGPGVDTQYF
clone size: many; J gene: TRBJ2-5; V gene: TRBV7-2; D gene: TRBD1; CDR3 DNA: TGTGCCAGCAGCCCGACAGGGGGCGGAGAGACCCAGTACTTC; CDR3 protein: CASSPTGGGETQYF
clone size: -; J gene: TRBJ1-2; V gene: TRBV30; D gene: -; CDR3 DNA: TGTGCCTGGTCACAGGGTGGGTATGGCTACACCTTC; CDR3 protein: CAWSQGGYGYTF
clone size: -; J gene: TRBJ2-2; V gene: TRBV7-2; D gene: -; CDR3 DNA: TGTGCCAGCAGCTTAAGATCCGCGAACACCGGGGAGCTGTTTTTT; CDR3 protein: CASSLRSANTGELFF
clone size: -; J gene: TRBJ2-3; V gene: TRBV7-2; D gene: TRBD2; CDR3 DNA: TGTGCCAGCAGTACGACTAGCGGGTTTAGCACAGATACGCAGTATTTT; CDR3 protein: CASSTTSGFSTDTQYF
clone size: -; J gene: TRBJ1-1; V gene: TRBV4-3; D gene: TRBD1; CDR3 DNA: TGCGCCAGCAGCCGGGGACAGGGTGGAATGGGCACTGAAGCTTTCTTT; CDR3 protein: CASSRGQGGMGTEAFF